This section outlines one T cell receptor beta chain sequence together with its context. Its cognate antigen is unknown. This CDR3 has 14 residues. Per the germline V gene, CDR1 is MNHEY and CDR2 is SVGAGI. The data originate from a study of OX40 agonist ivuxolimab in advanced cancers. Study-wide background: There were three patients with partial responses, one having hepatocellular carcinoma and two cutaneous melanoma.

Assay: immunoSEQ multiplex PCR; the TCRdb copy retains only in-frame clones and omits some. The sample gives approximately 82,000 clones, around 86% of which show up once; 1.5% to 2.5% is in the top ten. Overall study findings and caveats: Compared with CD4+, CD8+ T cells on average had more expanded clones. Dosing at 0.1 to 3.0 mg/kg was accompanied by clonal expansion of CD4+ and CD8+ blood T cells by week 6.

The material was CD4+ or CD8+ T cells sorted from blood, obtained in a trial of the OX40 agonist ivuxolimab. This chain uses TRBV6-5 with TRBJ2-5; D gene uncertain. The end of the DNA fits TRBJ2-7 better, so the J call may be wrong. The TCR comes from an adult with an advanced solid tumor such as melanoma, head and neck, liver or kidney cancer. For the CDR3, the DNA is TGTGCCAGCAGTTCCTCGTACGGCGCCTACGAGCAGTACTTC. This encodes CASSSSYGAYEQYF.